This T cell receptor beta chain is drawn from a study of CD8 T cells in Susac syndrome. Study-wide results and caveats: A relatively small number of individuals underwent TCR sequencing and HLA analysis.

The ends were cut back, 5 bases at V and 4 bases at J, with 17 bases in the middle. Germline values: CDR1 GTSNPN, CDR2 SVGIG (reference sequence). CDR3 length: 15 residues. The authors reverse transcribed roughly 0.5 to 1 ug RNA with random hexamers. immunoSEQ multiplex PCR amplified TCR beta CDR3 across 54 Vbeta, 13 Jbeta. One entry per CDR3 protein, called by TCRdb with MiXCR from the immunoSEQ multiplex PCR reads. The sample comprises 150,000 to 200,000 distinct CDR3 sequences, roughly 95% of which are singletons, and approximately 0.094% rests with the top ten. As to this clonotype: Its antigen is unidentified.

TCR beta sequencing covered blood CD8+ and CD4+ T cells. Negative isolation yielded CD4+ and CD8+ T cells, and FACS enriched TEMRA cells. The rearrangement joins TRBV30 to TRBJ1-4; no reliable D call. The specimen sequenced was CD4+ T cells from PBMCs. The clonotype was recovered from a human donor with multiple sclerosis. The DNA for the CDR3 is TGTGCCTGGGGCCGACGACCGTCGGGTAATGAAAAACTGTTTTTT. Translating gives CAWGRRPSGNEKLFF.